This T cell receptor (beta chain) was documented in a study of shared T cell receptors in the human thymus. Method: immunoSEQ multiplex PCR; TCRdb's copy keeps in-frame clones and lacks some. The table shows hundreds of thousands of clones, with 88% occurring only once. This CDR3 is built from 15 residues. V lost 1 base, J lost 7 bases, and 0 bases stayed unmatched. Germline V CDR1 and CDR2: LNHDA, SQIVND (reference sequence). Only one count was recorded for this clone. These same data were also listed under a study on human thymus T cells. That work contributes: Thymus specimens were resections from corrective heart surgery. Use of V and J genes seemed skewed within the thymic and blood repertoires. Unrelated individuals had highly overlapping thymic repertoires, as reported in related research.

V and J are TRBV19 and TRBJ2-1, with 14 bases identical to TRBD2. This receptor was taken from a boy in the first two years of life with a congenital heart defect. The sequenced sample was thymocytes. The CDR3 reads CASSIGLAGGNEQFF. Here the CDR3 DNA reads TGTGCCAGTAGTATAGGACTAGCGGGAGGGAATGAGCAGTTCTTC.